This TCR beta chain was identified in a study of blood T cell repertoires in COVID-19. Study overall: Acute and convalescent COVID-19 specimens originated in the United States, Italy and Spain. The analysed material was cDNA or gDNA that came from T cells, B-cell-depleted T cells, or PBMCs.

The table came from immunoSEQ multiplex PCR; TCRdb's copy has only in-frame clones and leaves some out. The sample yields about 250,000 clones, around 86% seen once. This clone was found once. Germline CDR1 is SGHTA and CDR2 is FQGTGA. The length of the CDR3 is 13 residues. Trimming removed 5 bases from V and 5 bases from J; junction bases left unmatched: 5. The participants were between roughly 18 and 89 years old and came from roughly 24 US areas. The rearrangement links TRBV7-3 to TRBJ1-1; 7 nucleotides line up with TRBD1. Sequencing used PBMCs or T cells enriched from blood (not recorded which). The clonotype originates from a man aged 35 to 55 who had recovered from COVID-19. The DNA for the CDR3 is TGTGCCAGCAGCGTACAGGGGACTACTGAAGCTTTCTTT. It encodes CASSVQGTTEAFF.